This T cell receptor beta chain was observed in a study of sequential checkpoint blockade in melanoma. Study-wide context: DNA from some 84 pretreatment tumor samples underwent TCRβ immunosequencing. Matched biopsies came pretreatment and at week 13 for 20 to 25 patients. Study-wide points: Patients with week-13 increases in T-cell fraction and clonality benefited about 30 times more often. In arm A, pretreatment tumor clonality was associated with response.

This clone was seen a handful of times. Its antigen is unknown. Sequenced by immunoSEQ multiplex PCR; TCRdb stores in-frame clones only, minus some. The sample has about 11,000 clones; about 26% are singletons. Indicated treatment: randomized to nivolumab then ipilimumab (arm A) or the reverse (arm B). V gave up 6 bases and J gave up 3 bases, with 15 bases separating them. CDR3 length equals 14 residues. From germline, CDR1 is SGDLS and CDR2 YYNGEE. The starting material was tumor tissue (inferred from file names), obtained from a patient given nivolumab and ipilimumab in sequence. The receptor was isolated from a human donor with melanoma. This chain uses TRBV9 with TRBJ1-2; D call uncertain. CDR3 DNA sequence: TGTGCCAGCACCCTGACGGGGAGGGACTATGGCTACACCTTC. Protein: CASTLTGRDYGYTF.